This T cell receptor (beta chain) was sequenced during a study of CD8 T cells in ankylosing spondylitis (dated by TCRdb to 2015 to 2018). About the study as a whole: T cell receptor beta repertoires were profiled in healthy donors and ankylosing spondylitis patients so that disease-linked TCR variants could be found. The full study cohort was made up of under 30 ankylosing spondylitis patients and approximately 100 healthy donors. Peripheral blood was sampled, and synovial fluid was also collected from ankylosing spondylitis patients.

Details on this clonotype: Its target antigen remains unknown. No base-level quality is on record; no much larger clone is a single base apart.

The germline V gene (reference sequence) gives CDR1 as DFQATT and CDR2 as SNEGSKA. From the cysteine up to the phenylalanine, the CDR3 has a length of 13 residues. The DNA shown is the 39-base CDR3, in frame from base 1. General conclusions and limits of the study: Some motif variants had previously been reported in the synovial fluid and blood of reactive arthritis patients, which suggests shared mechanisms of disease initiation. A CD8+ phenotype was shown by the disease-linked clones, which were found at relatively low frequencies in peripheral blood. Blood from ankylosing spondylitis patients appeared to be characterized by a TCR beta motif made up of several highly homologous amino acid variants. Significant enrichment of the disease-linked clones was reported in matched synovial fluid samples from ankylosing spondylitis patients.

The run used an Illumina HiSeq 2500. Quantitative 5'-RACE with molecular barcodes was used to prepare TCR beta libraries. From the authors' description of their analysis: To identify disease-linked TCR variants, a new computational method was used, one built on a probabilistic model of VDJ rearrangement. TCRdb applied fastp at Q25 and MiXCR to the public reads, then kept only in-frame beta chains. Under each unique CDR3 protein, matching rows form one entry showing the most common genes and DNA. V and J calls and clone size were set by TCRdb, not the authors. Here the sample has approximately 540,000 distinct CDR3 sequences; 12% occur a single time. Jointly, the top ten make up about 6.8% of the sample.

The receptor's source is a male donor with ankylosing spondylitis. This receptor chain uses TRBV20-1 and TRBJ2-1; possibly the D gene is TRBD1, per 6 matching bases. Source material: blood, either unsorted or a sorted T cell fraction (not recorded which). The CDR3 here reads CRPDRNSYNEQFF. The nucleotides are TGCAGGCCTGACAGGAACTCCTACAATGAGCAGTTCTTC.